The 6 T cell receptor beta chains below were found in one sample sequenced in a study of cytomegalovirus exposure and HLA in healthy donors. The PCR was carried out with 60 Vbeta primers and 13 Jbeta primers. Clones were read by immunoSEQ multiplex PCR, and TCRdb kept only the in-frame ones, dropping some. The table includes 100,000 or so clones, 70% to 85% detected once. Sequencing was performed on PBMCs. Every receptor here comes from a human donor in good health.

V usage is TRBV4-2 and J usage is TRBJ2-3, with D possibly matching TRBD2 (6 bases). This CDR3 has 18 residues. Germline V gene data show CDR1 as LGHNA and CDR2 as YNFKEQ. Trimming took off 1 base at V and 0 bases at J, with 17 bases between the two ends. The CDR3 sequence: CASSQGSGGASSTDTQYF. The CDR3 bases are TGTGCCAGCAGCCAAGGAAGCGGCGGGGCCTCTAGCACAGATACGCAGTATTTT.

CDR3 bases: TGTGCCAGCAGCCAGGCCTGGGCTAGCGGGGGCCGGTACAATGAGCAGTTCTTC. It encodes CASSQAWASGGRYNEQFF. The J gene is TRBJ2-1, the V gene TRBV14, with TRBD2 identical over 10 bases. V shed 3 bases and J 4 bases; nucleotides not matched to a gene: 12. CDR3 length: 18 residues. The V gene's germline CDR1 is SGHDN and CDR2 FVKESK.

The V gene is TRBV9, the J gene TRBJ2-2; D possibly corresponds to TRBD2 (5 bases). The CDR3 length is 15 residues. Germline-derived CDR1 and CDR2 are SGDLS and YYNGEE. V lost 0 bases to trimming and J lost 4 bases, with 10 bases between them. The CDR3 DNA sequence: TGTGCCAGCAGCGTAGCGGCTAGCCCCACCGGGGAGCTGTTTTTT. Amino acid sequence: CASSVAASPTGELFF.

CDR3 residues: CASGLTSTRGGYTF. The CDR3 region has the DNA TGTGCCAGCGGCTTGACCTCTACTAGGGGGGGCTACACCTTC. The chain joins TRBV27 to TRBJ1-2, with a tentative D call TRBD1 (6 bases). The CDR3 loop spans 14 amino acids. The V end lost 8 bases, the J end lost 8 bases, and 21 bases lay between the germline ends. CDR1 is MNHEY, CDR2 SMNVEV, per germline (reference sequence).

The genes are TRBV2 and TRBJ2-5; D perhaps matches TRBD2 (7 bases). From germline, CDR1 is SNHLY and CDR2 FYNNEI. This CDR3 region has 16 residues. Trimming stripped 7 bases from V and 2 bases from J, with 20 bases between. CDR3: CASTLGGSGEQETQYF. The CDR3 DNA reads TGTGCCAGCACCCTGGGGGGGTCAGGGGAACAAGAGACCCAGTACTTC.

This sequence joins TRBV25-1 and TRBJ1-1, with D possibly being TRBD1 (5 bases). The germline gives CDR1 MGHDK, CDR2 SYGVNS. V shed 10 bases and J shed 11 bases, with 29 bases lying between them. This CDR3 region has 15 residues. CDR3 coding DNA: TGTGCCAACCCTCGCGGGGCATCCCCGGGGTTTAGCGCTTTCTTT. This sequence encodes CANPRGASPGFSAFF.